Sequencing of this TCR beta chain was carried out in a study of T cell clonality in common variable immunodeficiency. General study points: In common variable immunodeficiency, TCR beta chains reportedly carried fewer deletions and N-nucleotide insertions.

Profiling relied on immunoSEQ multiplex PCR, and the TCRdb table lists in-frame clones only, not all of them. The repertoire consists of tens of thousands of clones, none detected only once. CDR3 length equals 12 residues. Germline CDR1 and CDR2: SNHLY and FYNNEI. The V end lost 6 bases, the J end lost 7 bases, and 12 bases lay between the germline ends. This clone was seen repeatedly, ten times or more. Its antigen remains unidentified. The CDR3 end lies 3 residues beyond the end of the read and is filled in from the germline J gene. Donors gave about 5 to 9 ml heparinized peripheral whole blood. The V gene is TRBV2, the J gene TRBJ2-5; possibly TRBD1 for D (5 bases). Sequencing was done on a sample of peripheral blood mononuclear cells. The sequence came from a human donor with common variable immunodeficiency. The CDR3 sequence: CASSQDQGTQYF. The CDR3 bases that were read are TGTGCCAGCAGCCAGGACCAGGGGACC.